A single T cell receptor beta chain is shown here with its context. The antigen is unknown. The data are from a study of T cell responses to AZD1222 COVID-19 vaccine. Here immunoSEQ multiplex PCR was the method, and the copy in TCRdb shows in-frame clones only, minus some. This sample carries around 180,000 clones, 85% to 95% of them seen once, and the ten largest clones take 1.5% to 2%. Study-level points and caveats: Spike-spanning, vaccine-associated CD4 TCRs were dominant at 160-218 and 743-854. Unmutated variant regions are reportedly targeted by nearly half of spike-specific TCRs.

Trimming pared 4 bases from V and 4 bases from J, leaving 18 bases between. The CDR3 is 16 amino acids. The germline CDR1 and CDR2 sequences are MGHRA and YSYEKL. Source: peripheral blood, taken 28 days after the second AZD1222 dose. The receptor comes from an adult who received the AZD1222 COVID-19 vaccine. The rearrangement links TRBV4-1 to TRBJ2-3; D possibly matches TRBD1 or TRBD2 (6 bases each). The CDR3 nucleotides read TGCGCCAGCAGCCCCACTTACCGGGGGCAATCAGATACGCAGTATTTT. As protein: CASSPTYRGQSDTQYF.